This TCR beta chain was retrieved from a study of T cells in Graves' hyperthyroidism and ophthalmopathy. This clonotype was detected ten times or more. Using RNA transcripts as the source, TCR beta CDR3 regions were amplified. TCR CDR3 regions were first amplified by RT-PCR with HTBI primers. TCRdb used MiXCR to reprocess the multiplex PCR reads, holding one entry per CDR3 protein. Found here are nearly 110,000 distinct CDR3 sequences, about 15% of them singletons; the top ten hold 40% to 50%. The clonotype was recovered from a woman aged 45-65 years with Graves' hyperthyroidism. What was sequenced was blood.

The CDR3 loop reads CATLTILAGYNEQFF. The CDR3 DNA reads TGTGCCACCCTGACCATACTAGCGGGATACAATGAGCAGTTCTTC. The V gene is TRBV28, the J gene TRBJ2-1; 10 bases match TRBD2. After removal of 10 bases from V and 4 bases from J, the junction contained 10 bases not matched to a gene. CDR3 length: 15 residues. Per the germline V gene, CDR1 is MDHEN and CDR2 is SYDVKM.